These T cell receptor beta chains were read from a single sample in a study of beta chain features in type 1 diabetes. Sequencing was performed with immunoSEQ multiplex PCR; in TCRdb, only in-frame clones are kept and a portion is missing. The table lists under 250,000 clones, approximately 15% of them singletons. Input material: naive CD4+ T cells from blood. The receptors were gathered from a young man with type 1 diabetes. Each CDR3 is given without its conserved first and last residue.

V gene	J gene	CDR3 protein
TRBV30	TRBJ2-1	AWSVDYEQF
TRBV10-1	TRBJ2-1	ASSESGTGLDNEQF
TRBV9	TRBJ2-3	ASSVSSGLSTDTQY
TRBV5-1	TRBJ2-1	ASSNPGQGAPSSEQF
TRBV5-1	TRBJ1-2	ASSLAGYEGARNGYT
TRBV28	TRBJ1-1	ASSRTGSSANTEAF
TRBV7-9	TRBJ2-7	ASSLRTGYSYEQY
TRBV7-6	TRBJ2-5	ASSPLAGGLQETQY
TRBV2	TRBJ2-5	ASSERRASVQETQY
TRBV6-1	TRBJ2-1	ASSEFGTGALNEQF
TRBV30	TRBJ1-1	AWSDHPLGVLTEAF
TRBV7-9	TRBJ2-1	ASSLGTGGLLNEQF
TRBV5-4	TRBJ2-1	ASSLWGLASNNEQF
TRBV6-1	TRBJ1-2	ASSQDRGVYGYT
TRBV7-9	TRBJ1-1	ASSLVAGSKAEAF
TRBV11-2	TRBJ2-1	ASSPLGGTSYNEQF
TRBV12-5	TRBJ1-5	ASDQGLGDQPQH
TRBV7-8	TRBJ1-1	ASSYGQGAF
TRBV4-1	TRBJ2-4	ASSQPGQGLAKNIQY
TRBV10-1	TRBJ2-1	ASSESRLGEGEQF
TRBV2	TRBJ1-2	ASSESGQGYGYT
TRBV4-1	TRBJ1-5	ASSQALDRGLNQPQH